This T cell receptor beta chain was observed in a study of blood T cell repertoires in COVID-19. Using immunoSEQ multiplex PCR, the repertoire was profiled, and TCRdb retains in-frame clones only, with some absent. The table lists over 100,000 clones, approximately 88% of them singletons. Losses at the gene ends were 2 bases for V and 3 bases for J; bases not matched to a gene: 7. Germline CDR1 reads SGHRS; CDR2 reads YFSETQ. This CDR3 comprises 16 residues. Sequenced input: peripheral blood. The chain uses TRBV5-1 and TRBJ1-1; TRBD1 agrees at 10 bases. This TCR came from a man aged 45-65 years with acute or convalescent COVID-19. Here the CDR3 reads CASSFRQGAGYTEAFF. Written as DNA, the CDR3 is TGCGCCAGCAGCTTTAGACAGGGGGCAGGGTACACTGAAGCTTTCTTT.